This TCR beta chain appears in the sequencing data of a study of T cells in tuberculosis (dated by TCRdb to about 2018). In terms of the full investigation: The study combined CD1B tetramers and high-throughput TCR immunosequencing to characterize T cells specific for the mycobacterial lipid antigen glucose monomycolate (GMM). IGRA-negative adolescents, IGRA-positive adolescents with latent tuberculosis and adults with active tuberculosis, around nine per group, were compared in a South African clinical cohort. PBMC from patients with active tuberculosis were archived either before the start of standard anti-tuberculosis treatment or within 7 days of starting that treatment.

The sample's time point label, in plain terms: new active TB diagnosis, blood taken before or within 7 days of starting treatment. Patients with active tuberculosis were defined as newly diagnosed, HIV-seronegative South African adults aged 18 years or older. Confirmation of active tuberculosis was obtained by positive sputum smear microscopy and/or positive M. tuberculosis culture. Immunosequencing was performed on unsorted cryopreserved PBMC and covered 110,000 or so T cells per clinical donor on average. Broad study findings and their caveats: A classifier using the diverse GMM-specific repertoire reached about 90% accuracy (AUROC 0.9 to 0.95), compared with over 60% accuracy using GEM motif frequencies. Shorter CDR3-alpha lengths in active tuberculosis patients partly drove the smaller NN-distances, and the TCR-beta difference was not statistically significant. Active tuberculosis TCR-alpha repertoires showed smaller mean NN-distances to GMM-specific TCRs than IGRA-negative controls, suggesting clonal expansion of these TCRs. Clinical samples were selected based on which cryopreserved specimens were available, and the active tuberculosis cases were adults whereas the controls were adolescents.

The immunoSEQ multiplex PCR assay was used to generate TCR libraries, with TCR-beta and/or TCR-alpha/delta assays applied to each sample. Amplified TCR libraries were sequenced on the Illumina high-throughput platform. As for the authors' bioinformatics: Clustering and dimensionality reduction relied on pairwise TCRdist distances among GMM-specific receptors from T cells that were either sorted ex vivo or expanded in vitro. Each clinical repertoire was assigned a mean NN-distance score, defined as the average TCRdist to the nearest 10% of tetramer-positive reference sequences. To compute GEM TCR motif frequency, the fraction of unique TCRs matching known GEM sequences by V/J usage and CDR3 length was calculated. Linear discriminant analysis with leave-one-out cross-validation, implemented in scikit-learn, was used to classify active tuberculosis. Drawn from immuneACCESS, this table holds only the in-frame rearrangements with V and J called that TCRdb kept. Clones are partly lost; checked studies trace under half to an unresolved V gene and leave the rest unexplained. The V and J calls and clone size come from that table; D and trimming were worked out from the DNA. This sample lists tens of thousands of clones; 90% to 95% were detected once. The top ten hold about 1.5% of the sample.

The germline V gene sets CDR1 to MDHEN and CDR2 to SYDVKM. From the cysteine through the phenylalanine, the CDR3 covers 15 amino acids. The only DNA kept is the CDR3, 45 bases in frame from the first base. At the junction V is shortened by 5 bases and J by 5 bases; bases outside the gene matches: 8. The table lists this clone with a count of one. Its antigen is unknown. The record has no base qualities; no much larger clone is one base away. Sequencing used PBMCs, obtained at tuberculosis diagnosis. This receptor chain uses TRBV28 and TRBJ1-5, with 8 middle bases fitting TRBD1. The clonotype was recovered from an adult with tuberculosis. CDR3 region: CASSAGQGIDQPQHF. The DNA reads as follows: TGTGCCAGCAGTGCCGGACAGGGAATAGATCAGCCCCAGCATTTT. With the portions outside the CDR3 filled from the reference TRBV28 and TRBJ1-5 genes, the complete variable region becomes DVKVTQSSRYLVKRTGEKVFLECVQDMDHENMFWYRQDPGLGLRLIYFSYDVKMKEKGDIPEGYSVSREKKERFSLILESASTNQTSMYLCASSAGQGIDQPQHFGDGTRLSIL.